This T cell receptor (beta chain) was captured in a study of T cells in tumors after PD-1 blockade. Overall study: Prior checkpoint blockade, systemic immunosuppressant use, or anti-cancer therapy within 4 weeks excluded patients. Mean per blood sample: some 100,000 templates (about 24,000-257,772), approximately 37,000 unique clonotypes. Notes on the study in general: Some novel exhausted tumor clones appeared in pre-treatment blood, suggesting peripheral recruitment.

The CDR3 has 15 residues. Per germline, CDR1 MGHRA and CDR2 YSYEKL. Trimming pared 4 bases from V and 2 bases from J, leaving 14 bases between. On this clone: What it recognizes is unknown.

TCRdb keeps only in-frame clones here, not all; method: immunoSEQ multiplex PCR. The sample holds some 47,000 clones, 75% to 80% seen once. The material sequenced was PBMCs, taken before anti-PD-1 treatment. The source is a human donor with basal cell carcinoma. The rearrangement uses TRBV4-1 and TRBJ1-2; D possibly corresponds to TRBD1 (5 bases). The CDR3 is CASSPREGSNYGYTF. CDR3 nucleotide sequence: TGCGCCAGCAGCCCCAGGGAGGGCAGCAACTATGGCTACACCTTC.